The 29 T cell receptor beta chains reported below all come from one sample, sequenced in a study of T cell responses to AZD1222 COVID-19 vaccine. Some clones are missing from TCRdb's copy, which holds only in-frame ones; the method was immunoSEQ multiplex PCR. The sample consists of approximately 110,000 clones, about nine tenths of them appearing once. This specimen consisted of peripheral blood, obtained on day 0 of AZD1222 vaccination. Every receptor here comes from an adult in good health.

J is TRBJ2-5 and V is TRBV6-5, with a tentative D call TRBD2 (7 bases). CDR1 and CDR2 from the germline V gene are MNHEY and SVGAGI. With 8 bases removed from V and 7 bases from J, the gap between germline ends came to 11 bases. The length of the CDR3 is 11 residues. The CDR3 here is CASGGARTQYF. CDR3 DNA sequence: TGTGCCAGCGGGGGGGCCCGGACCCAGTACTTC.

The chain employs TRBV6-5 and TRBJ2-7; D is perhaps TRBD2 (5 bases). The CDR3 has 11 amino acids. Germline V gene data show CDR1 as MNHEY and CDR2 as SVGAGI. The V end lost 5 bases, the J end lost 12 bases, and 14 bases lay between the germline ends. CDR3 sequence (DNA): TGTGCCAGCAGTCAACTAGGTTTACGGTACTTC. It is translated as CASSQLGLRYF.

The V and J genes are TRBV2 and TRBJ1-1; 7 bases line up with TRBD1. Trimming took 4 bases from V and 11 from J; bases not matched to a gene: 7. Germline V CDR1 and CDR2: SNHLY, FYNNEI. This CDR3 is 12 amino acids long. The CDR3 here is CASSGGTVRAFF. The CDR3 nucleotides read TGTGCCAGCAGTGGAGGGACAGTTCGGGCTTTCTTT.

This chain joins TRBV5-1 and TRBJ2-3; TRBD2 matches 14 bases. Germline CDR1 SGHRS, CDR2 YFSETQ. J lost 4 bases, V lost 1 base, and 2 bases had no gene match. CDR3 length: 16 residues. CDR3 nucleotide sequence: TGCGCCAGCAGCTTGAAGACTAGCGGGGGGGCAGATACGCAGTATTTT. It encodes CASSLKTSGGADTQYF.

The chain uses TRBV5-6 and TRBJ2-7, with TRBD2 identical over 7 bases. In germline, CDR1 is SGHDT, CDR2 YYEEEE. The CDR3 consists of 14 residues. V shed 4 bases, J shed 0 bases, and the junction held 4 bases outside the gene matches. The CDR3 DNA follows: TGTGCCAGCAGCACCGGGACTATCTCCTACGAGCAGTACTTC. It encodes CASSTGTISYEQYF.

The rearrangement uses TRBV5-1 and TRBJ2-5, with no clear D. Germline CDR1 SGHRS, CDR2 YFSETQ. Trimming removed 4 bases from V and 5 bases from J, with 15 bases in between. This CDR3 spans 14 amino acids. This chain's CDR3 is CASSLDPAVETQYF. The CDR3 DNA reads as TGCGCCAGCAGCCTCGACCCCGCCGTGGAGACCCAGTACTTC. The variable domain in full, completed from reference TRBV5-1 and TRBJ2-5, reads KAGVTQTPRYLIKTRGQQVTLSCSPISGHRSVSWYQQTPGQGLQFLFEYFSETQRNKGNFPGRFSGRQFSNSRSEMNVSTLELGDSALYLCASSLDPAVETQYFGPGTRLLVL.

V and J are TRBV5-1 and TRBJ2-3, with 10 bases matching TRBD1. The CDR3 is 15 residues long. Trimming removed 4 bases from V and 3 bases from J; junction bases left unmatched: 5. The germline gives CDR1 SGHRS, CDR2 YFSETQ. The CDR3 loop reads CASSGRQGATDTQYF. The CDR3 DNA sequence: TGCGCCAGCAGCGGAAGACAGGGGGCTACAGATACGCAGTATTTT.

The genes are TRBV4-1 and TRBJ1-4, with D possibly TRBD1 on 5 matching bases. Per germline, CDR1 MGHRA and CDR2 YSYEKL. V lost 1 base, J lost 7 bases, and 13 bases lay in between. The CDR3 spans 15 residues. The CDR3 coding sequence is TGCGCCAGCAGCCAAGTTGCCGGGGACGCTGAAAAACTGTTTTTT. Encoded protein: CASSQVAGDAEKLFF.

The rearrangement joins TRBV6-5 to TRBJ2-7, with D possibly being TRBD1 or TRBD2 (5 bases each). Between the trimmed V and J ends, which lost 0 bases and 11 bases, there was a span of 14 bases. The germline V gene encodes CDR1 MNHEY and CDR2 SVGAGI. The CDR3 runs to 13 residues. Written as DNA, the CDR3 is TGTGCCAGCAGTTACTCCGGGCAGGGAGAGAAGTACTTC. Amino acid sequence: CASSYSGQGEKYF.

As DNA, the CDR3 is TGTGCCAGCACCCCTAGTTGGGGCACAGATACGCAGTATTTT. Its protein product is CASTPSWGTDTQYF. V usage is TRBV6-5 and J usage is TRBJ2-3, with D unresolved. This CDR3 contains 14 residues. The germline V gene encodes CDR1 MNHEY and CDR2 SVGAGI. V gave up 7 bases and J gave up 1 base, with 12 bases separating them.

The table lists this clone with a count of one. V is TRBV4-1 and J is TRBJ2-7; D assignment may be TRBD1 or TRBD2 (6 bases each). V lost 4 bases to trimming and J lost 0 bases, with 13 bases between them. Germline assignment: CDR1 MGHRA and CDR2 YSYEKL. The CDR3 covers 15 residues. CDR3 nucleotides: TGCGCCAGCAGCCCGGGGGCGGTTCGCTCCTACGAGCAGTACTTC. This encodes CASSPGAVRSYEQYF.

This clone was detected once. CDR3 region: CASSSSGSGYEQYF. The CDR3 DNA reads TGTGCCAGCAGCTCCTCAGGTTCGGGTTACGAGCAGTACTTC. The chain carries TRBV5-6 and TRBJ2-7; D is unclear. Germline assignment: CDR1 SGHDT and CDR2 YYEEEE. The length of the CDR3 is 14 residues. V lost 3 bases and J 4 bases, leaving 14 bases between the germline ends.

The CDR3 DNA sequence: TGCGCCAGCAGCCCCCCCCAATCGACAGGGGGCGCAGATACGCAGTATTTT. Its translation is CASSPPQSTGGADTQYF. The chain combines TRBV5-1 with TRBJ2-3; 10 bases fit TRBD1. CDR1 is SGHRS, CDR2 YFSETQ, per germline. The CDR3 sequence is 17 residues long. Trimming at V came to 4 bases and at J to 4 bases, leaving 12 bases not matched to a gene. Full variable domain (outside the CDR3, taken from reference TRBV5-1 and TRBJ2-3): KAGVTQTPRYLIKTRGQQVTLSCSPISGHRSVSWYQQTPGQGLQFLFEYFSETQRNKGNFPGRFSGRQFSNSRSEMNVSTLELGDSALYLCASSPPQSTGGADTQYFGPGTRLTVL.

The chain joins TRBV19 to TRBJ1-5; D is unresolved. Germline V lookup: CDR1 LNHDA, CDR2 SQIVND (reference sequence). Between the trimmed V and J ends, which lost 1 base and 5 bases, there was a span of 6 bases. This CDR3 has 13 amino acids. The CDR3 is CASSIGRDQPQHF. CDR3 DNA: TGTGCCAGTAGTATAGGGAGGGATCAGCCCCAGCATTTT.

The chain couples TRBV7-9 to TRBJ2-5, with D unclear. Germline V gene sequence: CDR1 SEHNR, CDR2 FQNEAQ (reference sequence). The CDR3 length is 14 residues. The V gene lost 2 bases and the J gene lost 6 bases, with 13 bases spanning the gap. The CDR3 coding sequence is TGTGCCAGCAGCTTAATCGGCGGTATGAAGACCCAGTACTTC. Protein product: CASSLIGGMKTQYF.

J is TRBJ2-7 and V is TRBV19, with D perhaps matching TRBD1 or TRBD2 (6 bases each). CDR3 length: 19 amino acids. CDR1 is LNHDA and CDR2 is SQIVND in the germline V gene (reference sequence). Trimming pared 6 bases from V and 0 bases from J, leaving 27 bases between. Here the CDR3 reads CASSPTGVWGRKSSYEQYF. The CDR3 DNA reads as TGTGCCAGTAGCCCCACGGGGGTATGGGGGCGAAAAAGCTCCTACGAGCAGTACTTC.

V is TRBV5-1 and J is TRBJ1-1; D uncertain. Trimming removed 0 bases at V and 5 bases at J, with 11 bases between. Germline V gene sequence: CDR1 SGHRS, CDR2 YFSETQ. The CDR3 covers 14 residues. CDR3 DNA sequence: TGCGCCAGCAGCTTGGTAGGAGAAGGAACTGAAGCTTTCTTT. Protein: CASSLVGEGTEAFF. The entire variable domain, with the rest obtained from reference TRBV5-1 and TRBJ1-1, is as follows: KAGVTQTPRYLIKTRGQQVTLSCSPISGHRSVSWYQQTPGQGLQFLFEYFSETQRNKGNFPGRFSGRQFSNSRSEMNVSTLELGDSALYLCASSLVGEGTEAFFGQGTRLTVV.

The chain links TRBV2 to TRBJ1-1; D remains ambiguous. There are 13 residues in the CDR3. CDR1 SNHLY and CDR2 FYNNEI come from the germline V gene. V gave up 2 bases and J gave up 4 bases, with 8 bases separating them. The CDR3 sequence: CASSELGTTEAFF. For the CDR3, the DNA is TGTGCCAGCAGTGAATTAGGTACCACTGAAGCTTTCTTT.

This sequence joins TRBV4-2 and TRBJ2-1, with 7 bases lining up with TRBD1. The junction had 7 bases not matched to a gene; V was cut back by 2 bases and J by 6 bases. Germline V gives CDR1 LGHNA, CDR2 YNFKEQ. The CDR3 loop spans 15 amino acids. As DNA, the CDR3 is TGTGCCAGCAGCCAACCCGACAGGGATCTCAATGAGCAGTTCTTC. Protein product: CASSQPDRDLNEQFF.

This clone was seen more than once but under ten times. The chain is built from TRBV9 and TRBJ1-5, with D tentatively TRBD1 (6 bases). The CDR3 runs 15 residues. Trimming shortened V by 7 bases and J by 0 bases, and 14 bases separated the two germline ends. The germline V gene encodes CDR1 SGDLS and CDR2 YYNGEE. DNA of the CDR3: TGTGCCAGCGGGGGCCAGTGTTTTAGCAATCAGCCCCAGCATTTT. This gives the protein CASGGQCFSNQPQHF. The full variable domain, its missing parts supplied by reference TRBV9 and TRBJ1-5, is DSGVTQTPKHLITATGQRVTLRCSPRSGDLSVYWYQQSLDQGLQFLIQYYNGEERAKGNILERFSAQQFPDLHSELNLSSLELGDSALYFCASGGQCFSNQPQHFGDGTRLSIL.

This clone was detected a few times. The chain is built from TRBV5-1 and TRBJ2-1, with a possible D match to TRBD1 (6 bases). This CDR3 comprises 11 residues. CDR1 and CDR2 from the germline V gene are SGHRS and YFSETQ. V lost 3 bases and J 10 bases, leaving 8 bases between the germline ends. CDR3 DNA: TGCGCCAGCAGCTCCGGACAGGAGCAGTTCTTC. Protein product: CASSSGQEQFF.

The J gene is TRBJ1-1, the V gene TRBV4-1, with a weak D call TRBD1 (6 bases). Germline V gene sequence: CDR1 MGHRA, CDR2 YSYEKL. The germline V and J ends were trimmed by 3 bases and 0 bases, with 17 bases remaining between them. The CDR3 consists of 17 residues. CDR3 in amino acids: CASSHYGGLGMNTEAFF. DNA for the CDR3: TGCGCCAGCAGCCATTATGGGGGGCTCGGGATGAACACTGAAGCTTTCTTT.

This clone appeared once. The J gene is TRBJ1-2, the V gene TRBV6-5; maybe TRBD1 (6 bases). CDR3 length: 13 residues. Trimming shortened V by 6 bases and J by 4 bases, and 12 bases separated the two germline ends. Germline CDR1 reads MNHEY; CDR2 reads SVGAGI. The CDR3 DNA follows: TGTGCCAGCAGATTACAGGGCTCCTATGGCTACACCTTC. It yields the protein CASRLQGSYGYTF.

This chain connects TRBV2 to TRBJ1-5; 7 bases line up with TRBD1. Trimming at V came to 8 bases and at J to 4 bases, leaving 8 bases not matched to a gene. This CDR3 has 14 amino acids. Germline assignment: CDR1 SNHLY and CDR2 FYNNEI. The DNA for the CDR3 is TGTGCCAGCCAGGGGGTAGGGCCAAATCAGCCCCAGCATTTT. This gives the protein CASQGVGPNQPQHF.

The rearrangement links TRBV5-1 to TRBJ1-2; D is ambiguous. Trimming took off 0 bases at V and 4 bases at J, with 16 bases between the two ends. CDR3 length: 16 residues. CDR1 and CDR2 (germline): SGHRS, YFSETQ. The CDR3 sequence is CASSLEPGSSGYGYTF. DNA for the CDR3: TGCGCCAGCAGCTTGGAACCGGGTAGCTCGGGCTATGGCTACACCTTC.

V is TRBV7-2 and J is TRBJ2-5, with D unclear. There are 13 residues in the CDR3. The germline V gene encodes CDR1 SGHTA and CDR2 FQGNSA. Trimming cost V 5 bases and J 1 base, with 8 bases left between them. CDR3: CASSPSPQETQYF. DNA for the CDR3: TGTGCCAGCAGCCCCTCCCCCCAAGAGACCCAGTACTTC.

The J gene is TRBJ1-1, the V gene TRBV6-5, with D unclear. CDR3 size: 11 residues. Trimming took off 2 bases at V and 5 bases at J, with 3 bases between the two ends. CDR1 and CDR2 from the germline V gene are MNHEY and SVGAGI. The CDR3 is CASSYGTEAFF. CDR3 in DNA: TGTGCCAGCAGTTACGGGACTGAAGCTTTCTTT.

This chain links TRBV5-5 with TRBJ1-2, with TRBD1 identical over 7 bases. V was pared by 0 bases and J by 2 bases, with 4 bases of the junction left unmatched. Looked up from germline, CDR1 is SGHKS and CDR2 is YYEKEE (reference sequence). The CDR3 extends over 15 amino acids. CDR3 DNA: TGTGCCAGCAGCTTGGTGGGCAGGGGGAACTATGGCTACACCTTC. Its translation: CASSLVGRGNYGYTF.

The sample holds one count of this clone. The rearrangement links TRBV6-5 to TRBJ1-6; D unresolved. The CDR3 length is 15 residues. Germline loops: CDR1 MNHEY, CDR2 SVGAGI. The V gene lost 8 bases and the J gene lost 7 bases, with 18 bases spanning the gap. CDR3 in DNA: TGTGCCAGCCGATTCGAGAACAGCAGGAATTCACCCCTCCACTTT. Amino acid sequence: CASRFENSRNSPLHF.